The clone carrying this T cell receptor beta chain has at least ten counts. Its cognate antigen is unknown. This entry comes from a study of T-cell memory formation after mild COVID-19. TCRdb analysed the 5' RACE reads with MiXCR anew, one entry per CDR3 protein. The data show roughly 510,000 distinct CDR3 sequences, 15% to 20% seen once. The CDR3 contains 15 residues. V was clipped by 4 bases and J by 6 bases; unmatched bases: 6. Germline values: CDR1 SGHKS, CDR2 YYEKEE (reference sequence). Overall study findings and caveats: A subset of responding clones appeared in pre-infection memory, suggesting cross-reactive memory joined. Clones which contracted sat mainly in CM and EM if CD4+, and in EMRA if CD8+.

This sequence was found in an adult woman who had mild COVID-19 (a few samples of this study predate the infection). Cell type and time point are not known. What was sequenced was PBMCs or a T cell subset sorted from them (not recorded which). The V and J genes are TRBV5-5 and TRBJ2-2; 10 bases are a match to TRBD1. DNA of the CDR3: TGTGCCAGCAGCCCCGGGACAGGGGTGTCCGGGGAGCTGTTTTTT. Amino acid sequence: CASSPGTGVSGELFF.